This T cell receptor beta chain was recovered during a study of blood T cell repertoires in COVID-19. On the study more broadly: From the United States, Italy and Spain came samples of acute and convalescent COVID-19. Sources were T cells, B-cell-depleted T cells, or PBMCs; the material itself was cDNA or gDNA.

In the original analysis: Cell counts per sample came from amplifying reference gene primers. The assay was immunoSEQ multiplex PCR, and TCRdb's table has in-frame clones only and misses some. Clone size and V and J calls were adopted from that table, with D and trimming inferred from the DNA. The sample shows 150,000 to 200,000 clones, roughly 73% of them seen only once. Sample: peripheral blood. The source of this sequence is an elderly woman with active or convalescent COVID-19.

CDR3 nucleotide sequence: TGTGCCAGCAGTGGGGCTAGCGGGGGGCCTAATGAGCAGTTCTTC. Its translation: CASSGASGGPNEQFF. The chain couples TRBV2 to TRBJ2-1, with 11 bases fitting TRBD2. The CDR3 runs to 15 residues. The V gene end was trimmed by 4 bases and the J gene end by 7 bases; junction bases not matched to a gene: 6. CDR1 SNHLY and CDR2 FYNNEI come from the germline V gene.